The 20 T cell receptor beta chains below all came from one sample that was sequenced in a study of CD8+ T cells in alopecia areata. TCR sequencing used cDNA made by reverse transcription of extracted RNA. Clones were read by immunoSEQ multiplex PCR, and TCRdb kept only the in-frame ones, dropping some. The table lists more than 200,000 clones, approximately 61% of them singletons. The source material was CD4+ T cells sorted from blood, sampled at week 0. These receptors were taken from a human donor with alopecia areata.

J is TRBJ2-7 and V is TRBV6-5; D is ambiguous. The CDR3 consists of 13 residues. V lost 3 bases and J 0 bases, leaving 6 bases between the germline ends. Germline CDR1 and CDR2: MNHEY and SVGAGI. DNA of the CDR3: TGTGCCAGCAGTTATCACACCTCCTACGAGCAGTACTTC. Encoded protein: CASSYHTSYEQYF.

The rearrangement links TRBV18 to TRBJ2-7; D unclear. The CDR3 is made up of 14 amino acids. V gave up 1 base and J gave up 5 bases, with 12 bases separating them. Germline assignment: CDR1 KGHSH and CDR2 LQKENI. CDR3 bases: TGTGCCAGCTCACCACTGTCTAAACGGGACGAGCAGTACTTC. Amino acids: CASSPLSKRDEQYF.

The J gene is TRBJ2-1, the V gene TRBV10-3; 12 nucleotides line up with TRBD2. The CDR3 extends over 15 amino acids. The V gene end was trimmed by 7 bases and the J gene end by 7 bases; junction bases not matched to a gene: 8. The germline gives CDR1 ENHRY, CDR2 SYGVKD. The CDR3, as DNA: TGTGCCATCACCAAGACTAGCGGGGGAGAAAATGAGCAGTTCTTC. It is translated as CAITKTSGGENEQFF.

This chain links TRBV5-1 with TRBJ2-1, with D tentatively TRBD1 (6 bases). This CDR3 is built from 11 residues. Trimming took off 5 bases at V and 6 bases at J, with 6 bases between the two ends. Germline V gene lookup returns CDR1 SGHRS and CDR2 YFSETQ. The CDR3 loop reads CASRGGNEQFF. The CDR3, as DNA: TGCGCCAGCAGAGGGGGCAATGAGCAGTTCTTC.

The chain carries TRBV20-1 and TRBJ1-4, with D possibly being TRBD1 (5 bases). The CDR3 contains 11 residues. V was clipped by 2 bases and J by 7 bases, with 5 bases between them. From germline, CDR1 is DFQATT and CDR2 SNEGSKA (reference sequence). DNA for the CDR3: TGCAGTGCTAGAAGGGGTGAAAAACTGTTTTTT. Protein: CSARRGEKLFF.

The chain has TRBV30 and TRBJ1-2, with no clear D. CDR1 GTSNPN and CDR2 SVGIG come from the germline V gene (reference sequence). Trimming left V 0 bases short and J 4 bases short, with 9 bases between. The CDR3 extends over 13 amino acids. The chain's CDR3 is CAWSVLGSYGYTF. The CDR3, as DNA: TGTGCCTGGAGTGTACTAGGCAGCTATGGCTACACCTTC.

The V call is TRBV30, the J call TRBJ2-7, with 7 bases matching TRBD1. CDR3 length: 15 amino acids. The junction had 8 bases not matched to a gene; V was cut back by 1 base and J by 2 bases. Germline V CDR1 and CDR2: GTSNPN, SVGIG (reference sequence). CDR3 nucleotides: TGTGCCTGGAGTGCGCCTTGGGACAGACCCTACGAGCAGTACTTC. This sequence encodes CAWSAPWDRPYEQYF.

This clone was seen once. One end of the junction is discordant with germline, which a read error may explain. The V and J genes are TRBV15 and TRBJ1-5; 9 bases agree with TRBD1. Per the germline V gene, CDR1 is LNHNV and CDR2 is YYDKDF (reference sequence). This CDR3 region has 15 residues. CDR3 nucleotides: TGTGCCACCCGCAGGGTACAGGGGGCTAATCAGCCCCAGCATTTT. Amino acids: CATRRVQGANQPQHF.

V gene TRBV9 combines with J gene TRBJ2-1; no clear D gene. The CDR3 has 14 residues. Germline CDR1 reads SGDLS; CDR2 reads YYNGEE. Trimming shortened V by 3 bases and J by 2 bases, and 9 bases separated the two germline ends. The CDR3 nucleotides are TGTGCCAGCAGCGGGGCCACAGCCTACAATGAGCAGTTCTTC. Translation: CASSGATAYNEQFF.

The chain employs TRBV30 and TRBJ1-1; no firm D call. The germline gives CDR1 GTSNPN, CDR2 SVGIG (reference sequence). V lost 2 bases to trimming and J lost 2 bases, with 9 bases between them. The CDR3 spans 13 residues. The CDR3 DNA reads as TGTGCCTGGAGTTCAAAACCCAACACTGAAGCTTTCTTT. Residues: CAWSSKPNTEAFF.

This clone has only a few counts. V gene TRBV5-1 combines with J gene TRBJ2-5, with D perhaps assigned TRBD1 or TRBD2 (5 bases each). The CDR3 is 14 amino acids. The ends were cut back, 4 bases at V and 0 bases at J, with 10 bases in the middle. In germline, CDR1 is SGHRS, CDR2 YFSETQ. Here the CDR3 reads CASSGGPNQETQYF. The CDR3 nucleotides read TGCGCCAGCAGCGGGGGACCGAACCAAGAGACCCAGTACTTC. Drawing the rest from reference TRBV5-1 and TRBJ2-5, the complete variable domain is KAGVTQTPRYLIKTRGQQVTLSCSPISGHRSVSWYQQTPGQGLQFLFEYFSETQRNKGNFPGRFSGRQFSNSRSEMNVSTLELGDSALYLCASSGGPNQETQYFGPGTRLLVL.

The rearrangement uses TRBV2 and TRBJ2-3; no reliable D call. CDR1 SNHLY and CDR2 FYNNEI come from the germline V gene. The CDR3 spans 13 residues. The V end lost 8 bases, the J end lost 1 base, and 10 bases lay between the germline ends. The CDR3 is CASLLRGTDTQYF. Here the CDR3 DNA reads TGTGCCAGCCTACTACGGGGCACAGATACGCAGTATTTT.

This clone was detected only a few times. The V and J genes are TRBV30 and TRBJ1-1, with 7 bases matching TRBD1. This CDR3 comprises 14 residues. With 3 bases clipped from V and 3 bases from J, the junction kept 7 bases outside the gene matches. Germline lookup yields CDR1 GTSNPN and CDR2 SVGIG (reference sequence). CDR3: CAWRTGIWDTEAFF. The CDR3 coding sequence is TGTGCCTGGAGGACAGGGATTTGGGACACTGAAGCTTTCTTT.

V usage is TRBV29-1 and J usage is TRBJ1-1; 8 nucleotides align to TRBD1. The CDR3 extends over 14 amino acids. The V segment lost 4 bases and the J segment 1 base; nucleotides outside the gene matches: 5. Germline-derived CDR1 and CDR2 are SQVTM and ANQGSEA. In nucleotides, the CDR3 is TGCAGCGTTGCACCCGGGACAGGGAACACTGAAGCTTTCTTT. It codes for CSVAPGTGNTEAFF.

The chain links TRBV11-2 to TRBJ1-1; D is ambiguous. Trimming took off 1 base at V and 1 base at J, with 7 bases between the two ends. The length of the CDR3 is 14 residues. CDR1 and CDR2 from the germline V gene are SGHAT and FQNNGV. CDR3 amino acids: CASSLASQNTEAFF. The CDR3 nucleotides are TGTGCCAGCAGCTTAGCGAGCCAGAACACTGAAGCTTTCTTT. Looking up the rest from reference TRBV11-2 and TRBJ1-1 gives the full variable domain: EAGVAQSPRYKIIEKRQSVAFWCNPISGHATLYWYQQILGQGPKLLIQFQNNGVVDDSQLPKDRFSAERLKGVDSTLKIQPAKLEDSAVYLCASSLASQNTEAFFGQGTRLTVV.

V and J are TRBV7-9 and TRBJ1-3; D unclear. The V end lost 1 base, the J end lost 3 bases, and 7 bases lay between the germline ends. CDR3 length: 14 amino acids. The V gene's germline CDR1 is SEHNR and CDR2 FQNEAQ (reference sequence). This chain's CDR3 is CASSLDGFGNTIYF. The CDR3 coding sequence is TGTGCCAGCAGCTTAGATGGCTTTGGAAACACCATATATTTT.

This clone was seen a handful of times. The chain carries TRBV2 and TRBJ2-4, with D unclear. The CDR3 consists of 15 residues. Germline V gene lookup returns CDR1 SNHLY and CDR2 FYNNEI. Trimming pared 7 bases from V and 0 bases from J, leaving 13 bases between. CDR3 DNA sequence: TGTGCCAGCATCCCAGTGGCAGAAGCCAAAAACATTCAGTACTTC. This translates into CASIPVAEAKNIQYF.

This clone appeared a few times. CDR3 nucleotides: TGTGCCAGCAGCTTAGCGCTAGCGGCGTACAATGAGCAGTTCTTC. This codes for CASSLALAAYNEQFF. The V and J genes are TRBV7-2 and TRBJ2-1; 7 nucleotides match TRBD2. The CDR3 is 15 amino acids. Germline-derived CDR1 and CDR2 are SGHTA and FQGNSA. With V trimmed by 0 bases and J by 4 bases, 3 bases remained unmatched.

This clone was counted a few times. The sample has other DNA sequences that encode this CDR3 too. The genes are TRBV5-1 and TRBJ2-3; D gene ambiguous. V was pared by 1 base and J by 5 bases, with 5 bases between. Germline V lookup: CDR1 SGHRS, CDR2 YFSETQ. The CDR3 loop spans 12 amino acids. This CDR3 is CASSLSGDTQYF. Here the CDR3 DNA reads TGCGCCAGCAGCTTGTCAGGAGATACGCAGTATTTT.

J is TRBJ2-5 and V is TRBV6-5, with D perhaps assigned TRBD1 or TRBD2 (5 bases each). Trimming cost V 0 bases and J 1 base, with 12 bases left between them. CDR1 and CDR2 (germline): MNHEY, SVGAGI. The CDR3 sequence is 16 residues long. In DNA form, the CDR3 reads TGTGCCAGCAGTTACTCGGGACGAGGGTTCCAAGAGACCCAGTACTTC. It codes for CASSYSGRGFQETQYF.